Included here is one T cell receptor beta chain sequence, with context. This entry is derived from a study of control samples from healthy donors and cancer patients. TCRdb's table, derived via immunoSEQ multiplex PCR, lists solely in-frame clones and lacks some. The sample gives about 140,000 clones, about 89% of which show up once; around 7.3% is in the top ten. CDR3 length: 13 residues. The junction had 1 base not matched to a gene; V was cut back by 4 bases and J by 2 bases. CDR1 and CDR2 from the germline V gene are MGHDK and SYGVNS. The genes are TRBV25-1 and TRBJ2-7; 8 bases fit TRBD2. The specimen sequenced was blood. The sequence came from a man aged 18 to 29 in good health. This CDR3 is CASSAGGTYEQYF. CDR3 nucleotide sequence: TGTGCCAGCAGTGCGGGGGGGACCTACGAGCAGTACTTC.